One TCR beta chain is described in this entry. What it binds is not known. This entry comes from a study of T cells in Graves' hyperthyroidism and ophthalmopathy. Background on the study: Peripheral blood draws took place at initial diagnosis, ahead of any treatment. General observations from the study: Blood held most thyroid clonotypes expanded above 0.001 frequency.

Hyperthyroidism had been newly diagnosed in patients aged 18 to 65, and its duration was under 2 months. TCR beta CDR3 region amplification was performed from RNA transcripts. HTBI primers were used for first-round RT-PCR of the TCR CDR3. MiXCR was run by TCRdb on the multiplex PCR reads, yielding one entry per CDR3 protein. The sample records about 560,000 distinct CDR3 sequences, around 17% being singletons. Source material: blood. The clonotype originates from a young woman with Graves' hyperthyroidism.

In nucleotides, the CDR3 is TGTGCCATCAGTGAATTAGCGGACACCTACAATGAGCAGTTCTTC. This sequence encodes CAISELADTYNEQFF. The chain couples TRBV10-3 to TRBJ2-1; D is possibly TRBD2 (6 bases). The CDR3 sequence is 15 residues long. CDR1 and CDR2 (germline): ENHRY, SYGVKD. The V end lost 3 bases, the J end lost 2 bases, and 11 bases lay between the germline ends.